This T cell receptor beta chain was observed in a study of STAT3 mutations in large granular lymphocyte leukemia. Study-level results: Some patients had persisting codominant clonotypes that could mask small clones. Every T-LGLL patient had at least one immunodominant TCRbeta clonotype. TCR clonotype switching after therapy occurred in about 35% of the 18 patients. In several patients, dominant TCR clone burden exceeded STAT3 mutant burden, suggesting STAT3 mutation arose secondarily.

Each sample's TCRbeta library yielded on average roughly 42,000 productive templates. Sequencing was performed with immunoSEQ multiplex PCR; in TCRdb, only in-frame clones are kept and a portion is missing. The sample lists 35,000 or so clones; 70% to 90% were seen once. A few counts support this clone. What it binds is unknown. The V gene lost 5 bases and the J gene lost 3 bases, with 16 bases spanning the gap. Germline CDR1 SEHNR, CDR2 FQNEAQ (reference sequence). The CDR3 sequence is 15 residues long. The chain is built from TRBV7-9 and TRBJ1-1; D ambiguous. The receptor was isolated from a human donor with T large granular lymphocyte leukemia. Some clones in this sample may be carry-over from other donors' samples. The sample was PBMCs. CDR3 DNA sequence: TGTGCCAGCAGCGGCTCCGGGTGGGTTGACACTGAAGCTTTCTTT. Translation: CASSGSGWVDTEAFF.